This T cell receptor beta chain is drawn from a study of cytomegalovirus exposure and HLA in healthy donors. Note on this clone: Its antigen is still unknown.

This PCR relied on a set of 60 Vbeta primers and 13 Jbeta primers. Some clones are missing from TCRdb's copy, which holds only in-frame ones; the method was immunoSEQ multiplex PCR. The sample lists 80,000 to 95,000 clones; about 79% were seen once. The CDR3 loop spans 14 amino acids. The germline gives CDR1 MNHEY, CDR2 SMNVEV (reference sequence). Trimming left V 2 bases short and J 8 bases short, with 12 bases between. Study-level findings and limits: Sequence variants that were highly shared formed a cluster that was likely a sequencing artifact.

The sample consisted of PBMCs. V is TRBV27 and J is TRBJ1-4; D is ambiguous. This clonotype originated in a female donor in good health and CMV-seronegative. The CDR3 spells CASSLNGLREKLFF. The CDR3 coding sequence is TGTGCCAGCAGTTTAAACGGGTTGCGGGAAAAACTGTTTTTT.